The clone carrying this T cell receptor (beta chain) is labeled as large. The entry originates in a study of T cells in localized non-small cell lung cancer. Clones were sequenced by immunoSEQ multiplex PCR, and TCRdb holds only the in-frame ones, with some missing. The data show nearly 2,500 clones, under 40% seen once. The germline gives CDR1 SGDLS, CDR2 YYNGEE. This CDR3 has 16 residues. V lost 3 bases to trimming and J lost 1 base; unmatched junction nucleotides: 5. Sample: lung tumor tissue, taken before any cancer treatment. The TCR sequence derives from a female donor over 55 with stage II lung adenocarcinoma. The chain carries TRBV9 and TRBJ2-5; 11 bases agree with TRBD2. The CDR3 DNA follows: TGTGCCAGCAGCGCCCTTGGGACTAGCGGCCAAGAGACCCAGTACTTC. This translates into CASSALGTSGQETQYF.